These T cell receptor beta chains were read from a single sample in a study of cytomegalovirus exposure and HLA in healthy donors. Method: immunoSEQ multiplex PCR; TCRdb's copy keeps in-frame clones and lacks some. The table includes 80,000 to 100,000 clones, more than 85% detected once. Sequenced: PBMCs. The receptors stem from a young man in good health and CMV-seropositive. Both conserved end residues are part of each CDR3. The D gene is left open where the match is weak. Clone sizes are given selectively: once, few, many, or a class where the clone is expanded.

j_gene: TRBJ2-7
v_gene: TRBV11-3
d_gene: .
abundance: .
CDR3nt: TGTGCCAGCAGCTTAGAAACAAACACCTACGAGCAGTACTTC
CDR3aa: CASSLETNTYEQYF

j_gene: TRBJ1-2
v_gene: TRBV19
d_gene: .
abundance: .
CDR3nt: TGTGCCAGTACCCTCAGCTCGAGGCTTCTCAACACCGGCTACACCTTC
CDR3aa: CASTLSSRLLNTGYTF

j_gene: TRBJ2-4
v_gene: TRBV12-5
d_gene: TRBD1
abundance: .
CDR3nt: TGTGCTAGTGCCCGGGACAGCCCTCGGCATGACATTCAGTACTTC
CDR3aa: CASARDSPRHDIQYF

j_gene: TRBJ2-7
v_gene: TRBV7-9
d_gene: TRBD2
abundance: .
CDR3nt: TGTGCCAGCAGCTTAGGTGCGACTAGCGGGAGTAAAGAGGGGTACGAGCAGTACTTC
CDR3aa: CASSLGATSGSKEGYEQYF

j_gene: TRBJ2-1
v_gene: TRBV4-3
d_gene: TRBD2
abundance: .
CDR3nt: TGCGCCAGCAGCCACGGGACTAGCGGCATCAATGAGCAGTTCTTC
CDR3aa: CASSHGTSGINEQFF

j_gene: TRBJ2-2
v_gene: TRBV4-3
d_gene: .
abundance: .
CDR3nt: TGCGCCAGCAGCCAAGACCTTGGGGTGTGGGGGCAGAACACCGGGGAGCTGTTTTTT
CDR3aa: CASSQDLGVWGQNTGELFF

j_gene: TRBJ2-7
v_gene: TRBV6-1
d_gene: .
abundance: .
CDR3nt: TGTGCCAGCAGTGAAGCGCTCGGCAGGCGTATCTCCTACGAGCAGTACTTC
CDR3aa: CASSEALGRRISYEQYF

j_gene: TRBJ1-4
v_gene: TRBV28
d_gene: TRBD1
abundance: few
CDR3nt: TGTGCCGCCTCGACAGGGAGTTATGAAAAACTGTTTTTT
CDR3aa: CAASTGSYEKLFF

j_gene: TRBJ1-1
v_gene: TRBV6-4
d_gene: .
abundance: .
CDR3nt: TGTGCCAGCAGGGCCGGGTCCATAAACACTGAAGCTTTCTTT
CDR3aa: CASRAGSINTEAFF

j_gene: TRBJ2-2
v_gene: TRBV7-3
d_gene: TRBD1
abundance: .
CDR3nt: TGTGCCAGCAGCTTAAATGGGGCAGGGGGAATCACCGGGGAGCTGTTTTTT
CDR3aa: CASSLNGAGGITGELFF

j_gene: TRBJ2-1
v_gene: TRBV4-3
d_gene: TRBD1
abundance: .
CDR3nt: TGCGCCAGCAGCCAAGGACAGGGGGCTAAAGAGCAGTTCTTC
CDR3aa: CASSQGQGAKEQFF

j_gene: TRBJ1-1
v_gene: TRBV29-1
d_gene: .
abundance: .
CDR3nt: TGCAGCGTGATGGGCGCTGAAGCTTTCTTT
CDR3aa: CSVMGAEAFF

j_gene: TRBJ2-7
v_gene: TRBV19
d_gene: TRBD2
abundance: .
CDR3nt: TGTGCCAGTAGTATAGAGCGGAGAGGCGAGCGGGGGCGCTCCTACGAGCAGTACTTC
CDR3aa: CASSIERRGERGRSYEQYF